What follows describes a single TCR beta chain. The CDR3 contains 15 residues. The junction had 7 bases not matched to a gene; V was cut back by 4 bases and J by 5 bases. Germline CDR1 reads ENHRY; CDR2 reads SYGVKD. Sequencing used immunoSEQ multiplex PCR; TCRdb keeps in-frame clones, though not all of them. Seen here are just over 300,000 clones, 65% to 90% observed once, and the top ten hold about 4.2%. The data derive from a study of blood T cell repertoires in COVID-19. Study details: From T cells, B-cell-depleted T cells, or PBMCs came the material, which was cDNA or gDNA.

The participants were between about 18 and 90 years old and came from about two dozen US areas. This sequence originates from a man aged 25-40 years who had recovered from COVID-19. The V call is TRBV10-3, the J call TRBJ1-4, with 7 bases matching TRBD1. Specimen: PBMCs or T cells enriched from blood (not recorded which). The CDR3 here is CAISVEGAQNEKLFF. As DNA, the CDR3 is TGTGCCATCAGTGTTGAGGGGGCGCAGAATGAAAAACTGTTTTTT.